The table lists the clone carrying this TCR beta chain with many counts. The germline CDR1 and CDR2 sequences are MNHNS and SASEGT. The CDR3 covers 12 residues. Trimming took off 1 base at V and 5 bases at J, with 5 bases between the two ends. MiXCR, applied by TCRdb to the reads, yields one record per CDR3 protein. The repertoire consists of around 530,000 distinct CDR3 sequences, with 15% to 20% occurring once and the leading ten covering around 25%. The data were taken from a study of T cell repertoires in cytomegalovirus infection. Study-level information: Signatures in public TCR beta sequences pointed to both CMV infection and matching HLA type.

The chain uses TRBV6-1 and TRBJ1-2; D gene unclear. Sequenced: CD8+ T cells from PBMCs. This receptor was taken from a human donor in good health (CMV status not recorded). Some clones in this sample may be carry-over from other donors' samples. The CDR3 here is CASSEGAYGYTF. CDR3 nucleotides: TGTGCCAGCAGTGAAGGGGCGTATGGCTACACCTTC.